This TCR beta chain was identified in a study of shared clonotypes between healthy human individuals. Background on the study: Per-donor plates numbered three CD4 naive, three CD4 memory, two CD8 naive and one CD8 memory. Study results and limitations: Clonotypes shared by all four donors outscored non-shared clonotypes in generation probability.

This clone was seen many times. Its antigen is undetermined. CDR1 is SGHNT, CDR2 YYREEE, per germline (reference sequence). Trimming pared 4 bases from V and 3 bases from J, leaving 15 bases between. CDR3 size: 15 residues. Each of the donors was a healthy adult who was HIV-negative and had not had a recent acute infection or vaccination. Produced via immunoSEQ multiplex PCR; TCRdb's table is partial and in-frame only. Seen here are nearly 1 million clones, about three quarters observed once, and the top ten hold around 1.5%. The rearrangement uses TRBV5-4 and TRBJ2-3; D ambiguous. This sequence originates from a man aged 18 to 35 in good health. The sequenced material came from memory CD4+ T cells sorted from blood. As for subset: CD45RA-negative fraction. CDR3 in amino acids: CASSPTLGATDTQYF. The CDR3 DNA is TGTGCCAGCAGCCCCACCCTCGGTGCTACAGATACGCAGTATTTT. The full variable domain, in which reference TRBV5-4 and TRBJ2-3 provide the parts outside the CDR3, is ETGVTQSPTHLIKTRGQQVTLRCSSQSGHNTVSWYQQALGQGPQFIFQYYREEENGRGNFPPRFSGLQFPNYSSELNVNALELDDSALYLCASSPTLGATDTQYFGPGTRLTVL.